The 28 T cell receptor beta chains presented below share a single source sample, sequenced in a study of T cells after yellow fever vaccination (dated by TCRdb to between 2018 and 2021). Receptors were amplified or captured by 5' RACE. Reads for this sample came from an Illumina NovaSeq 6000. The public reads were reanalyzed by TCRdb: fastp trimming at Q25, MiXCR alignment, in-frame beta chains only. Rows merge per CDR3 protein into single entries with the most common DNA and genes. This sample has about 310,000 distinct CDR3 sequences in its table, and approximately 3.8% of those were observed once. Around 24% of the sample rests with the top ten. The meaning of the sample's treatment or condition label: live attenuated yellow fever vaccine strain. The sample in question was PBMCs, obtained on the day of the yellow fever booster vaccination. The receptors were sampled from a man aged 18 to 35 who received the YFV17D yellow fever vaccine.

There are many counts of this clonotype. The CDR3 region has the DNA TGTGCCAGCAGCTTAGAATTTCCAGGGAGTACCAAAAACATTCAGTACTTC. As protein: CASSLEFPGSTKNIQYF. The rearrangement uses TRBV7-2 and TRBJ2-4; D may match TRBD1 or TRBD2 (5 bases each). Looked up from germline, CDR1 is SGHTA and CDR2 is FQGNSA. This CDR3 is 17 amino acids long. Trimming cost V 1 base and J 2 bases, with 15 bases left between them.

This clonotype was seen at least ten times. The chain couples TRBV29-1 to TRBJ2-3; 7 nucleotides agree with TRBD1. Germline trimming cut 7 bases from V and 7 bases from J; bases unmatched to any gene: 5. The CDR3 spans 11 residues. Germline values: CDR1 SQVTM, CDR2 ANQGSEA. The CDR3 spells CSAPRGNTQYF. The CDR3 coding sequence is TGCAGCGCCCCCAGGGGGAATACGCAGTATTTT.

This clonotype was seen ten or more times. This chain joins TRBV12-3 or TRBV12-4 and TRBJ2-3; no clear D gene. This CDR3 contains 13 residues. The ends were cut back, 7 bases at V and 0 bases at J, with 8 bases in the middle. The CDR3 DNA reads as TGTGCCAGCACCAGCTATAGCACAGATACGCAGTATTTT. This translates into CASTSYSTDTQYF.

In this sample, this clonotype turned up many times. CDR3 sequence reads: CASRNQGNTEAFF. The CDR3 DNA is TGCGCCAGCAGGAATCAGGGGAACACTGAAGCTTTCTTT. The chain couples TRBV5-1 to TRBJ1-1; possible D gene TRBD1, 5 bases. The CDR3 runs 13 residues. The V gene's germline CDR1 is SGHRS and CDR2 YFSETQ. V was shortened by 5 bases and J by 1 base, with 9 bases between the two germline ends.

This clonotype was seen repeatedly, ten times or more. V usage is TRBV7-9 and J usage is TRBJ2-7; a weak D match, TRBD2 (6 bases). This CDR3 region has 15 residues. CDR1 is SEHNR and CDR2 is FQNEAQ in the germline V gene (reference sequence). V was shortened by 1 base and J by 5 bases, with 15 bases between the two germline ends. The CDR3 region has the DNA TGTGCCAGCAGCTTAGTTTCGGGGGAAGAAAACGAGCAGTACTTC. Its protein is CASSLVSGEENEQYF.

This clonotype was observed many times. This chain joins TRBV28 and TRBJ2-1; D possibly matches TRBD1 or TRBD2 (5 bases each). This CDR3 contains 16 residues. V dropped 6 bases and J dropped 0 bases, with 15 bases sitting between them. CDR1 and CDR2 (germline): MDHEN, SYDVKM. The CDR3: CASRLTGLNSYNEQFF. The CDR3, as DNA: TGTGCCAGCAGGCTTACAGGACTGAACTCCTACAATGAGCAGTTCTTC.

This clonotype was recorded many times. V gene TRBV15 combines with J gene TRBJ2-3; D gene uncertain. V lost 6 bases and J 6 bases, leaving 13 bases between the germline ends. The CDR3 consists of 13 residues. Germline V lookup: CDR1 LNHNV, CDR2 YYDKDF (reference sequence). This CDR3 is CATSGPYSDTQYF. CDR3 coding DNA: TGTGCCACCAGTGGTCCCTATTCGGATACGCAGTATTTT. Full variable domain (remainder filled in from reference TRBV15 and TRBJ2-3): DAMVIQNPRYQVTQFGKPVTLSCSQTLNHNVMYWYQQKSSQAPKLLFHYYDKDFNNEADTPDNFQSRRPNTSFCFLDIRSPGLGDTAMYLCATSGPYSDTQYFGPGTRLTVL.

This clonotype was recorded many times. The chain is built from TRBV4-3 and TRBJ2-7; TRBD2 is a possible D gene (5 bases). Germline CDR1 is LGHNA and CDR2 is YSLEER. The CDR3 loop spans 14 amino acids. Trimming took 1 base from V and 7 from J, leaving 14 bases between them. CDR3 protein: CASSQADGGWEQYF. The CDR3 DNA reads as TGCGCCAGCAGCCAAGCCGACGGAGGATGGGAGCAGTACTTC.

This clonotype appeared many times. V usage is TRBV20-1 and J usage is TRBJ1-5; 9 bases align to TRBD1. Germline assignment: CDR1 DFQATT and CDR2 SNEGSKA (reference sequence). The CDR3 runs to 20 residues. Germline trimming cut 5 bases from V and 6 bases from J; bases unmatched to any gene: 26. The CDR3 DNA sequence: TGCAGTGCTCGTTCTAAAACCGGGACAGGGAGTGTAAGGGGTATTCAGCCCCAGCATTTT. Its translation: CSARSKTGTGSVRGIQPQHF.

This clonotype was recorded many times. In DNA form, the CDR3 reads TGCAGTGCTAGACGGCCTAACGGTGGCAATCAGCCCCAGCATTTT. Protein: CSARRPNGGNQPQHF. The chain links TRBV20-1 to TRBJ1-5; D unresolved. Germline values: CDR1 DFQATT, CDR2 SNEGSKA (reference sequence). Trimming pared 2 bases from V and 2 bases from J, leaving 13 bases between. The CDR3 length is 15 residues.

The chain links TRBV11-2 to TRBJ2-2; TRBD2 might be the D (5 bases). The germline CDR1 and CDR2 sequences are SGHAT and FQNNGV. This CDR3 comprises 14 residues. Trimming shortened V by 1 base and J by 4 bases, and 7 bases separated the two germline ends. The CDR3 DNA reads TGTGCCAGCAGCTTAGGAGGGATCACCGGGGAGCTGTTTTTT. It specifies CASSLGGITGELFF. The full variable domain, rest sourced from reference TRBV11-2 and TRBJ2-2, is EAGVAQSPRYKIIEKRQSVAFWCNPISGHATLYWYQQILGQGPKLLIQFQNNGVVDDSQLPKDRFSAERLKGVDSTLKIQPAKLEDSAVYLCASSLGGITGELFFGEGSRLTVL.

This clonotype appeared many times. V gene TRBV10-3 combines with J gene TRBJ1-5; D gene uncertain. With 0 bases removed from V and 5 bases from J, the gap between germline ends came to 8 bases. Germline V gives CDR1 ENHRY, CDR2 SYGVKD. CDR3 length: 14 residues. CDR3 loop: CAISESTSYQPQHF. CDR3 bases: TGTGCCATCAGTGAGTCGACGAGTTATCAGCCCCAGCATTTT.

This clonotype was counted many times. CDR3 loop: CASSQRLRGAYNEQFF. CDR3 DNA sequence: TGCGCCAGCAGCCAGCGGTTACGGGGGGCCTACAATGAGCAGTTCTTC. The gene calls are TRBV5-1 and TRBJ2-1; 7 bases match TRBD2. The trim removed 4 bases at V and 2 bases at J, leaving 9 bases unmatched. CDR1 and CDR2 from the germline V gene are SGHRS and YFSETQ. The CDR3 is 16 amino acids.

This clonotype appeared a few times. The rearrangement links TRBV20-1 to TRBJ2-4; TRBD2 might be the D (7 bases). The V gene's germline CDR1 is DFQATT and CDR2 SNEGSKA (reference sequence). The germline V and J ends were trimmed by 6 bases and 0 bases, with 15 bases remaining between them. The length of the CDR3 is 15 residues. Written as DNA, the CDR3 is TGCAGTGCATACAGGGAGGGTACAGCCAAAAACATTCAGTACTTC. Translation gives CSAYREGTAKNIQYF.

This clonotype was seen at least ten times. The gene calls are TRBV4-3 and TRBJ1-4; D unclear. V lost 4 bases, J lost 0 bases, and 15 bases lay in between. Germline CDR1 LGHNA, CDR2 YSLEER. The length of the CDR3 is 17 residues. The CDR3 DNA follows: TGCGCCAGCAGCCGGCCATCGGGTCAGGCAACTAATGAAAAACTGTTTTTT. Translation gives CASSRPSGQATNEKLFF.

This clonotype was found many times. V gene TRBV12-3 or TRBV12-4 combines with J gene TRBJ2-5; D unresolved. The ends were cut back, 6 bases at V and 7 bases at J, with 9 bases in the middle. This CDR3 contains 11 residues. The DNA for the CDR3 is TGTGCCAGCAGCCAGGCTAGGACCCAGTACTTC. Translation gives CASSQARTQYF.

This clonotype was picked up many times. The rearrangement uses TRBV29-1 and TRBJ2-3; tentatively, D is TRBD2 (6 bases). CDR1 and CDR2 from the germline V gene are SQVTM and ANQGSEA. V shed 3 bases and J shed 6 bases, with 31 bases lying between them. This CDR3 region has 19 residues. The chain's CDR3 is CSVDGTPFGGQVIADTQYF. CDR3 sequence (DNA): TGCAGCGTTGATGGGACGCCATTCGGAGGGCAGGTGATAGCGGATACGCAGTATTTT.

This clonotype was counted a few times. The rearrangement uses TRBV29-1 and TRBJ2-3; D may be TRBD1 (5 bases). Germline V gene lookup returns CDR1 SQVTM and CDR2 ANQGSEA. V was shortened by 8 bases and J by 5 bases, with 17 bases between the two germline ends. The CDR3 runs 13 residues. The CDR3, as DNA: TGCAGCCTGAAGGCCCAGGGTGGAGATACGCAGTATTTT. Translated, it gives CSLKAQGGDTQYF.

The chain has TRBV5-1 and TRBJ2-7; 8 nucleotides agree with TRBD1. The germline CDR1 and CDR2 sequences are SGHRS and YFSETQ. Trimming at V came to 4 bases and at J to 2 bases, leaving 8 bases not matched to a gene. The CDR3 is 15 amino acids. CDR3 coding DNA: TGCGCCAGCAGCCCCCCCGGGACAGGAACCTACGAGCAGTACTTC. Amino acid sequence: CASSPPGTGTYEQYF.

This clonotype was counted a few times. V usage is TRBV7-3 and J usage is TRBJ2-3; 9 bases match TRBD2. The germline V gene encodes CDR1 SGHTA and CDR2 FQGTGA. The trim removed 5 bases at V and 3 bases at J, leaving 9 bases unmatched. The CDR3 sequence is 16 residues long. The CDR3 DNA reads TGTGCCAGCAGCCGCGGGGGGGTTCCGTCGACAGATACGCAGTATTTT. Translation gives CASSRGGVPSTDTQYF.

In its sample, this clonotype was seen a few times. The V gene is TRBV10-3, the J gene TRBJ2-2; 9 bases match TRBD1. The V gene end was trimmed by 6 bases and the J gene end by 0 bases; junction bases not matched to a gene: 8. Per the germline V gene, CDR1 is ENHRY and CDR2 is SYGVKD. There are 17 residues in the CDR3. CDR3: CAIRLPGQGSNTGELFF. The CDR3 bases are TGTGCCATCAGATTACCGGGACAGGGTTCGAACACCGGGGAGCTGTTTTTT.

This clonotype was recorded at least ten times. This sequence joins TRBV7-2 and TRBJ2-1, with D perhaps being TRBD1 or TRBD2 (5 bases each). This CDR3 contains 14 residues. The germline CDR1 and CDR2 sequences are SGHTA and FQGNSA. Trimming cost V 1 base and J 5 bases, with 9 bases left between them. CDR3 in amino acids: CASSLGGTHNEQFF. The CDR3 coding sequence is TGTGCCAGCAGCTTAGGAGGGACCCACAATGAGCAGTTCTTC.

There are many counts of this clonotype. The gene calls are TRBV5-1 and TRBJ1-2, with a weak D call TRBD1 (6 bases). V dropped 0 bases and J dropped 5 bases, with 14 bases sitting between them. CDR1 SGHRS and CDR2 YFSETQ come from the germline V gene. The CDR3 totals 15 residues. CDR3 protein: CASSLDLGARYGYTF. CDR3 DNA sequence: TGCGCCAGCAGCTTGGATCTGGGGGCGCGATATGGCTACACCTTC.

In regard to this clonotype: A much larger clonotype is one base distant, so this may be a read error. The chain recombines TRBV2 with TRBJ2-7; no definite D call. CDR1 and CDR2 from the germline V gene are SNHLY and FYNNEI. The CDR3 has 13 residues. CDR3 nucleotide sequence: TGTTCCAGCAGTTTATCCCCCTCCTACGAGCAGTACTTC. It encodes CSSSLSPSYEQYF.

This clonotype was counted at least ten times. This chain connects TRBV7-2 to TRBJ2-5; tentative D call: TRBD2 (6 bases). The CDR3 is 13 amino acids. CDR1 and CDR2 from the germline V gene are SGHTA and FQGNSA. Trimming pared 4 bases from V and 9 bases from J, leaving 15 bases between. The CDR3 bases are TGTGCCAGCAGCTCGGGGGAGCCGATGGCCCAGTACTTC. It codes for CASSSGEPMAQYF.

This clonotype has just a few counts. J is TRBJ2-5 and V is TRBV7-2; D uncertain. The V end lost 5 bases, the J end lost 5 bases, and 18 bases lay between the germline ends. Per germline, CDR1 SGHTA and CDR2 FQGNSA. CDR3 length equals 15 residues. CDR3 sequence (DNA): TGTGCCAGCAGCAGCCCCCTCGGGCGGTCTGAGACCCAGTACTTC. Protein product: CASSSPLGRSETQYF.

At least ten counts were recorded for this clonotype. This chain links TRBV7-3 with TRBJ2-2, with 7 bases identical to TRBD1. Trimming at V came to 3 bases and at J to 17 bases, leaving 12 bases not matched to a gene. Germline CDR1 is SGHTA and CDR2 is FQGTGA. The CDR3 loop spans 13 amino acids. The chain's CDR3 is CASSFVTGELHFF. CDR3 sequence (DNA): TGTGCCAGCAGCTTTGTCACAGGGGAGCTCCATTTTTTT.

The chain couples TRBV6-2 or TRBV6-3 to TRBJ2-1; D is possibly TRBD1 or TRBD2 (7 bases each). The CDR3 contains 15 residues. Germline CDR1 and CDR2: MNHEY and SVGEGT. V gave up 7 bases and J gave up 2 bases, with 15 bases separating them. The CDR3 sequence is CASTRQGGPYNEQFF. In DNA, the CDR3 is TGTGCCAGCACCCGACAGGGAGGGCCCTACAATGAGCAGTTCTTC.